Below are 24 T cell receptor beta chains sequenced from a single sample in a study of blood T cells in healthy people across ages. It was with a sample-barcoded 5' primer and a J-beta primer mix that a second PCR of about 6 to 12 cycles was run. MiXCR, applied by TCRdb to the 5' RACE reads, yields one record per CDR3 protein. This table holds roughly 700,000 distinct CDR3 sequences, roughly 32% found once. The sequencing sample was made of blood. All receptors come from a woman older than 75 in good health.

This chain joins TRBV25-1 and TRBJ1-5; tentatively, D is TRBD1 (5 bases). V dropped 7 bases and J dropped 6 bases, with 13 bases sitting between them. CDR3 length: 13 residues. From germline, CDR1 is MGHDK and CDR2 SYGVNS. CDR3 protein: CASTVGVGQPQHF. Here the CDR3 DNA reads TGTGCCAGCACCGTGGGGGTAGGTCAGCCCCAGCATTTT.

This clonotype has at least ten counts. J is TRBJ2-1 and V is TRBV12-3 or TRBV12-4; D is possibly TRBD2 (6 bases). V dropped 6 bases and J dropped 5 bases, with 20 bases sitting between them. The length of the CDR3 is 16 residues. The CDR3 coding sequence is TGTGCCAGCAGGGGAGGTTGGATCAAGGGAGACAATGAGCAGTTCTTC. Protein product: CASRGGWIKGDNEQFF.

The chain has TRBV5-1 and TRBJ2-7; D is possibly TRBD1 or TRBD2 (6 bases each). Trimming stripped 0 bases from V and 5 bases from J, with 15 bases between. The CDR3 has 15 residues. Per the germline V gene, CDR1 is SGHRS and CDR2 is YFSETQ. As DNA, the CDR3 is TGCGCCAGCAGCTTGGGCGGGGCAGGGGACAACGAGCAGTACTTC. Encoded protein: CASSLGGAGDNEQYF.

In DNA, the CDR3 is TGTGCCAGCAGCCATATAACTAGCGGGAGCTGGGAGCAGTTCTTC. This encodes CASSHITSGSWEQFF. The chain is built from TRBV12-3 or TRBV12-4 and TRBJ2-1, with 11 bases that match TRBD2. The junction had 11 bases not matched to a gene; V was cut back by 6 bases and J by 10 bases. The length of the CDR3 is 15 residues.

In the case of this clonotype: A single base separates this from a much larger clone, so it may be a read error. V is TRBV6-2 or TRBV6-3 and J is TRBJ2-1; D call uncertain. The better agreement between TRBJ2-7 and the DNA end casts doubt on the J call. The germline CDR1 and CDR2 sequences are MNHEY and SVGEGT. The CDR3 loop spans 13 amino acids. CDR3 in DNA: TGTGCCAGCAGTTACGGTTCCTACAATGAGCAGTACTTC. It encodes CASSYGSYNEQYF.

This clonotype was counted at least ten times. J is TRBJ2-5 and V is TRBV9, with TRBD2 matching 7 bases. The CDR3 has 15 residues. Germline V CDR1 and CDR2: SGDLS, YYNGEE. V trimming: 0 bases; J trimming: 5 bases; junction bases outside the gene matches: 7. The CDR3 protein is CASSVGGGTIETQYF. Written as DNA, the CDR3 is TGTGCCAGCAGCGTAGGGGGGGGGACTATCGAGACCCAGTACTTC.

CDR3 loop: CASSLEGQEAFF. Written as DNA, the CDR3 is TGTGCCAGCAGCTTAGAGGGACAGGAAGCTTTCTTT. The chain couples TRBV7-2 to TRBJ1-1; TRBD1 aligns across 7 bases. V lost 1 base and J lost 8; bases outside the gene matches: 1. The CDR3 extends over 12 amino acids. Germline-derived CDR1 and CDR2 are SGHTA and FQGNSA.

In the case of this clonotype: A junction boundary mismatches the germline segment, possibly from a read error. The chain recombines TRBV5-6 with TRBJ1-4, with D possibly matching TRBD1 (6 bases). CDR3 length: 15 residues. Germline V gene lookup returns CDR1 SGHDT and CDR2 YYEEEE. The CDR3 region is CASSRSYGTNEKLVF. The CDR3 nucleotides are TGTGCCAGCAGCCGATCATACGGGACAAATGAAAAACTGGTTTTT.

This sequence joins TRBV13 and TRBJ2-5; weak D call: TRBD2 (6 bases). The V end was cut by 5 bases, the J end by 4 bases, with 17 bases between. Germline V lookup: CDR1 PRHDT, CDR2 FYEKMQ (reference sequence). There are 15 residues in the CDR3. The CDR3 region has the DNA TGTGCCAGCAGCCTGGGACTCCTACAAGGAGAGACCCAGTACTTC. Protein sequence: CASSLGLLQGETQYF.

Ten or more counts support this clonotype. V and J are TRBV20-1 and TRBJ2-7, with a possible D match to TRBD1 (6 bases). This CDR3 contains 11 residues. Germline CDR1 reads DFQATT; CDR2 reads SNEGSKA (reference sequence). V dropped 6 bases and J dropped 6 bases, with 12 bases sitting between them. CDR3 protein: CSANRVGEQYF. The CDR3 coding sequence is TGCAGTGCAAACAGGGTCGGCGAGCAGTACTTC.

This clonotype turned up a few times. V is TRBV9 and J is TRBJ1-3; 11 bases map to TRBD1. The CDR3 runs 16 residues. Trimming at V came to 4 bases and at J to 3 bases, leaving 6 bases not matched to a gene. CDR1 and CDR2 from the germline V gene are SGDLS and YYNGEE. The CDR3 reads CASSPGQGAVGNTIYF. CDR3 nucleotides: TGTGCCAGCAGCCCAGGACAGGGGGCCGTTGGAAACACCATATATTTT.

This clonotype occurred many times. V and J are TRBV11-1 and TRBJ2-7; 8 nucleotides match TRBD2. CDR1 is SGHAT and CDR2 is FQDESV in the germline V gene (reference sequence). This CDR3 contains 13 residues. With V trimmed by 5 bases and J by 5 bases, 5 bases remained unmatched. CDR3 in amino acids: CASSRLARDEQYF. For the CDR3, the DNA is TGTGCCAGCAGCAGACTAGCGCGGGACGAGCAGTACTTC.

This clonotype showed up just a few times. Its ends do not fully match the called genes, so a read error is possible. The V and J genes are TRBV4-2 and TRBJ2-3; D ambiguous. The CDR3 has 14 residues. Germline lookup yields CDR1 LGHNA and CDR2 YNFKEQ. Written as DNA, the CDR3 is TGTGCCAGTAGCCAAGACGGCCACGCAGATACGCAGTATTTT. As protein: CASSQDGHADTQYF.

This clonotype was counted at least ten times. The chain carries TRBV28 and TRBJ2-6; no definite D call. There are 16 residues in the CDR3. In germline, CDR1 is MDHEN, CDR2 SYDVKM. V was shortened by 4 bases and J by 2 bases, with 12 bases between the two germline ends. As DNA, the CDR3 is TGTGCCAGCAGTTCCCTTCTAGAAACTGGGGCCAACGTCCTGACTTTC. It is translated as CASSSLLETGANVLTF.

This clonotype was seen repeatedly, ten times or more. The chain couples TRBV7-3 to TRBJ2-3; 8 bases are shared with TRBD2. Germline values: CDR1 SGHTA, CDR2 FQGTGA. V was clipped by 8 bases and J by 7 bases; unmatched bases: 8. The CDR3 is 13 residues long. CDR3 region: CASAGGRGNTQYF. DNA of the CDR3: TGTGCCAGCGCGGGGGGTAGGGGGAATACGCAGTATTTT.

The chain is built from TRBV6-2 or TRBV6-3 and TRBJ1-1, with D unclear. Trimming pared 1 base from V and 8 bases from J, leaving 11 bases between. CDR1 and CDR2 from the germline V gene are MNHEY and SVGEGT. The length of the CDR3 is 13 residues. The CDR3 nucleotides read TGTGCCAGCAGTTACTGGCCCCAGACGGAAGCTTTCTTT. Amino acids: CASSYWPQTEAFF.

This clonotype was counted many times. The chain joins TRBV6-2 or TRBV6-3 to TRBJ2-1, with 10 bases fitting TRBD2. V gave up 6 bases and J gave up 8 bases; unmatched junction bases: 10. Germline values: CDR1 MNHEY, CDR2 SVGEGT. This CDR3 spans 15 amino acids. The CDR3 DNA follows: TGTGCCAGCAGGGCTAGCGGGGGCCGAGGCGATGAGCAGTTCTTC. Translation: CASRASGGRGDEQFF.

The genes are TRBV11-2 and TRBJ2-7, with 11 bases identical to TRBD2. Gene TRBJ2-5 matches the end of the DNA better, so the J call may be wrong. The CDR3 spans 16 residues. Germline V gene sequence: CDR1 SGHAT, CDR2 FQNNGV. The CDR3 coding sequence is TGTGCCAGCAGCGTAGGGACTAGCGGAGGCGGAGAGACCCAGTACTTC. As protein: CASSVGTSGGGETQYF.

CDR3 sequence reads: CATSEGTGAYNEQFF. The CDR3 coding sequence is TGTGCCACCAGCGAGGGGACAGGGGCGTACAATGAGCAGTTCTTC. J is TRBJ2-1 and V is TRBV15; 10 bases map to TRBD1. CDR1 and CDR2 from the germline V gene are LNHNV and YYDKDF (reference sequence). CDR3 length: 15 residues. V lost 5 bases and J lost 4; bases outside the gene matches: 5.

About this clonotype: The germline gene is not matched at one end of the junction; a read error may be the cause. The chain combines TRBV19 with TRBJ1-6; possibly TRBD1 for D (5 bases). This CDR3 region has 17 residues. The germline CDR1 and CDR2 sequences are LNHDA and SQIVND (reference sequence). DNA of the CDR3: TGTGCCAGTAGAGGCTGGGACTGGAGCTCCTATAATTCACCTCTCCACTTT. Protein sequence: CASRGWDWSSYNSPLHF.

V usage is TRBV5-1 and J usage is TRBJ1-2; 8 nucleotides line up with TRBD1. J lost 1 base, V lost 0 bases, and 5 bases had no gene match. The CDR3 is 16 residues long. CDR1 SGHRS and CDR2 YFSETQ come from the germline V gene. The CDR3 DNA sequence: TGCGCCAGCAGCTTGGTGCAGGGGGCCGGTAACTATGGCTACACCTTC. As protein: CASSLVQGAGNYGYTF. Combining the CDR3 with reference TRBV5-1 and TRBJ1-2 gives the whole variable domain KAGVTQTPRYLIKTRGQQVTLSCSPISGHRSVSWYQQTPGQGLQFLFEYFSETQRNKGNFPGRFSGRQFSNSRSEMNVSTLELGDSALYLCASSLVQGAGNYGYTFGSGTRLTVV.

V usage is TRBV19 and J usage is TRBJ1-2; 7 nucleotides align to TRBD1. The ends lost 8 bases at V and 3 bases at J; junction bases unmatched: 15. Germline CDR1 reads LNHDA; CDR2 reads SQIVND (reference sequence). The CDR3 is made up of 16 amino acids. This CDR3 is CASRRAGGLTDYGYTF. CDR3 in DNA: TGTGCCAGTCGTCGGGCAGGGGGTCTTACGGACTATGGCTACACCTTC.

This clonotype was found a few times. This may be a read error, as it is one base from a much larger clone. V usage is TRBV6-6 and J usage is TRBJ2-5; the D is unclear. V was shortened by 9 bases and J by 11 bases, with 19 bases between the two germline ends. The V gene's germline CDR1 is MNHNY and CDR2 SVGAGI (reference sequence). CDR3 size: 12 residues. Here the CDR3 DNA reads TGTGCCAGTGGACGGTCCTTGGATGAGCAGTACTTC. Protein product: CASGRSLDEQYF.

This clonotype has more than one count but fewer than ten. The rearrangement joins TRBV7-3 to TRBJ2-6; 11 bases are a match to TRBD1. The CDR3 length is 15 residues. The J segment lost 13 bases and the V segment lost 4 bases, leaving 9 bases of the junction unmatched. Germline V CDR1 and CDR2: SGHTA, FQGTGA. CDR3 nucleotides: TGTGCCAGCAGCTCGGGGACAGGGGGTGGGTCTGTCCTGACTTTC. The encoded protein is CASSSGTGGGSVLTF.